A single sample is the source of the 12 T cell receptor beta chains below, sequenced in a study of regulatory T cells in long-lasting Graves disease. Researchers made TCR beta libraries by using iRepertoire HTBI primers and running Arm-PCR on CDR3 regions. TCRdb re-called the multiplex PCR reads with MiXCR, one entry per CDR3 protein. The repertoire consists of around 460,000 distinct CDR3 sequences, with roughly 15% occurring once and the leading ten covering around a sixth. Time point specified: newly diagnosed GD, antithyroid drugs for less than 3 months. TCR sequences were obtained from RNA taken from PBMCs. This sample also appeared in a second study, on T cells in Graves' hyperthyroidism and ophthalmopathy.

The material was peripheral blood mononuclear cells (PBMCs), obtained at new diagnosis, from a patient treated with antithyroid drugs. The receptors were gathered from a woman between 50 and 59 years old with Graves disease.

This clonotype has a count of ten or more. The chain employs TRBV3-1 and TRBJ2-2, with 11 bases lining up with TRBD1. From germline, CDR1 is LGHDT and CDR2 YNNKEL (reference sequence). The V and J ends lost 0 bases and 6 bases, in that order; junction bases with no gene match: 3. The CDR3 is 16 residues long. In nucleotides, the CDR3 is TGTGCCAGCAGCCAAGAACGGGACAGGGGGGCCGGGGAGCTGTTTTTT. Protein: CASSQERDRGAGELFF.

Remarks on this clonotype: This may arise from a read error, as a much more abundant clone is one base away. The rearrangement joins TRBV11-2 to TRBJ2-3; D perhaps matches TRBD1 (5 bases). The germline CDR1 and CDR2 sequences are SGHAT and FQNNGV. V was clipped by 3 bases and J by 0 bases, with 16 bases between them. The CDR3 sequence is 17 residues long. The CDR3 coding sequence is TGTGCCAGCAGCTTCCGGTGGGGCCGAACTAGCACAGATACGCAGTATTTT. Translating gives CASSFRWGRTSTDTQYF.

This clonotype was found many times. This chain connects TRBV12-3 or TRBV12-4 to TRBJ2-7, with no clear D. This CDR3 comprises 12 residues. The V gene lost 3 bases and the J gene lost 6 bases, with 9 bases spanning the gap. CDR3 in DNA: TGTGCCAGCAGTTTCTCTAGTTCCGAGCAGTACTTC. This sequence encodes CASSFSSSEQYF.

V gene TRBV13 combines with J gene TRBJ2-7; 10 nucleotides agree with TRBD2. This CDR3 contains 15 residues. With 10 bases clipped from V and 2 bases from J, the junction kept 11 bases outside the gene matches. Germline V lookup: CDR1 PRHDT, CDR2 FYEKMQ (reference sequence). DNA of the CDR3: TGTGCCACGCGGGCCCTAGCGGGAGTAACCTACGAGCAGTACTTC. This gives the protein CATRALAGVTYEQYF.

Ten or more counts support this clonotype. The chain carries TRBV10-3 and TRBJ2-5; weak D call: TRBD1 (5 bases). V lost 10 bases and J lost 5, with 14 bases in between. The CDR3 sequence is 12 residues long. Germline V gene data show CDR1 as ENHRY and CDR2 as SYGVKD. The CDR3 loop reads CATGSGIETQYF. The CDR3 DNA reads TGTGCCACCGGTTCAGGGATTGAGACCCAGTACTTC.

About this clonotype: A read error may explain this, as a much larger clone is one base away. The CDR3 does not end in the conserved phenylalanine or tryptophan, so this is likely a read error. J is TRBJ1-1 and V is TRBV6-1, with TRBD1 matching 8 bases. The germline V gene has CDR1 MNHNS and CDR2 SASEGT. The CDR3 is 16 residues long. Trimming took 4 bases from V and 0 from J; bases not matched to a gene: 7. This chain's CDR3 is CASSVPLTGVNTEAFL. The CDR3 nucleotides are TGTGCCAGCAGTGTACCGCTGACAGGGGTGAACACTGAAGCTTTCCTT.

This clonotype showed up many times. CDR3 region: CAISDRPSGVEQYF. The CDR3 DNA follows: TGTGCCATCAGTGACCGCCCGAGCGGGGTCGAGCAGTACTTC. The chain has TRBV10-3 and TRBJ2-7; 7 positions match TRBD2. This CDR3 has 14 amino acids. Germline V gene data show CDR1 as ENHRY and CDR2 as SYGVKD. Trimming at V came to 3 bases and at J to 6 bases, leaving 8 bases not matched to a gene.

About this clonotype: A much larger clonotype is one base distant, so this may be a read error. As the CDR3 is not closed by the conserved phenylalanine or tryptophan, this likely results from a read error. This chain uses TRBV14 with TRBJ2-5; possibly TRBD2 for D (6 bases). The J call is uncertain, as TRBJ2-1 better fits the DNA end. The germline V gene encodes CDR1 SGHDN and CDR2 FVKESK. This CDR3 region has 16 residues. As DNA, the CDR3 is TGTGCCAGCAGCCCCCCGGGGTACCTGCGGGGCAATGAGCAGTTCTGC. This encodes CASSPPGYLRGNEQFC.

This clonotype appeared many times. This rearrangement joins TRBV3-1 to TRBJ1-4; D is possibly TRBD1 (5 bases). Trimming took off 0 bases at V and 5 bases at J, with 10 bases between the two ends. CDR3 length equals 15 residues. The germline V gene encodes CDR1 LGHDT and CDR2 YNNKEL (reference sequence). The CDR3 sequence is CASSQEDKGNEKLFF. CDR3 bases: TGTGCCAGCAGCCAAGAGGACAAGGGGAATGAAAAACTGTTTTTT.

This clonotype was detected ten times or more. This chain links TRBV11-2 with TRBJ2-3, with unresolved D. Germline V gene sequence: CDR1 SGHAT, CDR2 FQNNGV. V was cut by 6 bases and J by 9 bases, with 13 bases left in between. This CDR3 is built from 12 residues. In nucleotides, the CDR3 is TGTGCCAGCAGTCAAGGAGCCGACACGCAGTATTTT. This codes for CASSQGADTQYF.

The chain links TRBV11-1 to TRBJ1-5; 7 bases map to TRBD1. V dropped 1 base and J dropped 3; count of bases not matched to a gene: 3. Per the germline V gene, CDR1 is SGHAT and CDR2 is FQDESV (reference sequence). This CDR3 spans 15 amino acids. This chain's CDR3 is CASSLDQGDNQPQHF. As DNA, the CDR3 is TGTGCCAGCAGCTTAGATCAGGGGGACAATCAGCCCCAGCATTTT.

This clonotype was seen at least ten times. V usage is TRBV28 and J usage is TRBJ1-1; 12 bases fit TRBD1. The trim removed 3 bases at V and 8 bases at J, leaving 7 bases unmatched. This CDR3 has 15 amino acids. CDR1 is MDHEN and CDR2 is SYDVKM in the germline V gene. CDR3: CASSLGQGASSEAFF. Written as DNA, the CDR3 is TGTGCCAGCAGTTTGGGACAGGGGGCGAGTTCGGAAGCTTTCTTT.